Given below is one T cell receptor (beta chain) in context. The target antigen is unknown. This sample is drawn from a study of T cell clonality in common variable immunodeficiency. Produced via immunoSEQ multiplex PCR; TCRdb's table is partial and in-frame only. The data list some 30,000 clones, none observed once; roughly 5.4% falls to the top ten. Study-wide results and caveats: Fewer deletions and N-nucleotide insertions were reportedly seen in common variable immunodeficiency TCR beta sequences.

This receptor was obtained from a human donor with common variable immunodeficiency. The specimen was peripheral blood mononuclear cells.

The CDR3 loop reads CASRSSRDSLHGYTF. The sequenced part of the CDR3 DNA is TGTGCCAGCAGGTCTTCCCGGGACAGTCTACATGGC. This rearrangement joins TRBV6-2 or TRBV6-3 to TRBJ1-2, with 7 nucleotides matching TRBD1. The read is 3 residues too short to cover the CDR3 end, so that end is filled in from the germline J gene. Germline V gene sequence: CDR1 MNHEY, CDR2 SVGEGT. The CDR3 is made up of 15 amino acids. V trimming: 6 bases; J trimming: 6 bases; junction bases outside the gene matches: 13.